This TCR beta chain was found in a study of cytotoxic CD8 clonotypes in ibrutinib-treated CLL. Study details: The patient breakdown showed 10 to 12 relapsed/refractory and approximately 14 treatment-naive cases, with fewer than 18 IGHV unmutated. Responses: approximately 25 partial, 2 complete; after median around 70 months, roughly 14 stayed remitted, some twelve progressed. Study-wide findings and caveats: In comparison with age-matched healthy donors, baseline clonality was higher and tracked circulating CD8+ T-cell counts.

Germline V gives CDR1 SGHTS, CDR2 YDEGEE. The CDR3 covers 18 residues. Trimming removed 4 bases at V and 4 bases at J, with 24 bases between. Sequenced by immunoSEQ multiplex PCR; TCRdb stores in-frame clones only, minus some. This table holds roughly 180,000 clones, about four fifths found once. Comment on this clone: Its target is unknown.

This chain joins TRBV5-8 and TRBJ1-5; unclear D gene. This specimen consisted of PBMCs, obtained after 24 months of ibrutinib treatment. The receptor's source is a human donor with chronic lymphocytic leukemia. CDR3 in amino acids: CASSPYHIGPEGNQPQHF. The CDR3 bases are TGTGCCAGCAGCCCGTATCACATCGGGCCAGAAGGGAATCAGCCCCAGCATTTT.